The 21 T cell receptor beta chains listed next were all sequenced from one sample in a study of cytomegalovirus exposure and HLA in healthy donors. PCR primers comprised 60 Vbeta and 13 Jbeta primers. The method was immunoSEQ multiplex PCR; TCRdb's version includes in-frame clones alone and lacks a portion of them. The sample includes about 140,000 clones, around three quarters of them seen just once. The sequenced sample consisted of PBMCs. All receptors come from a man between 18 and 29 years old in good health and CMV-seronegative.

V is TRBV6-6 and J is TRBJ1-2; the match to TRBD1 covers 8 bases. Germline CDR1 is MNHNY and CDR2 is SVGAGI (reference sequence). Trimming removed 2 bases from V and 7 bases from J; junction bases left unmatched: 6. The CDR3 contains 14 residues. CDR3 residues: CASSYAGGFGGYTF. CDR3 in DNA: TGTGCCAGCAGTTACGCAGGGGGCTTCGGTGGCTACACCTTC.

The V gene is TRBV15, the J gene TRBJ2-2, with D perhaps matching TRBD2 (5 bases). CDR1 and CDR2 (germline): LNHNV, YYDKDF (reference sequence). The CDR3 extends over 16 amino acids. Deletions cut 1 base from V and 1 base from J, with 10 bases between. The CDR3 nucleotides read TGTGCCACCAGCAGAGCCCTCGGAGGGAACACCGGGGAGCTGTTTTTT. It codes for CATSRALGGNTGELFF.

The chain is built from TRBV7-9 and TRBJ1-2; no clear D. The CDR3 totals 10 residues. Germline CDR1 SEHNR, CDR2 FQNEAQ (reference sequence). Trimming removed 5 bases at V and 14 bases at J, with 12 bases between. CDR3 protein: CASSPELWTF. The DNA for the CDR3 is TGTGCCAGCAGCCCGGAGCTTTGGACCTTC.

The chain has TRBV7-9 and TRBJ1-4; TRBD1 aligns across 8 bases. J was trimmed by 8 bases and V by 5 bases; bases with no gene match: 7. Per the germline V gene, CDR1 is SEHNR and CDR2 is FQNEAQ (reference sequence). This CDR3 has 14 amino acids. Written as DNA, the CDR3 is TGTGCCAGCAGCCCGGACAGGGTGGAGGAAAAACTGTTTTTT. Translation gives CASSPDRVEEKLFF.

This chain joins TRBV13 and TRBJ2-3; D perhaps matches TRBD2 (7 bases). Trimming removed 7 bases at V and 5 bases at J, with 16 bases between. Germline V lookup: CDR1 PRHDT, CDR2 FYEKMQ (reference sequence). The CDR3 loop spans 14 amino acids. The CDR3 reads CASKRGGAEDTQYF. The CDR3 bases are TGTGCCAGCAAACGAGGGGGGGCAGAAGATACGCAGTATTTT.

The V call is TRBV5-4, the J call TRBJ1-1; the D gene is possibly TRBD1 (5 bases). The germline CDR1 and CDR2 sequences are SGHNT and YYREEE (reference sequence). The CDR3 is 14 amino acids. The V end lost 1 base, the J end lost 3 bases, and 10 bases lay between the germline ends. CDR3 in amino acids: CASSLIGVDTEAFF. In DNA form, the CDR3 reads TGTGCCAGCAGCTTGATAGGGGTCGACACTGAAGCTTTCTTT.

This clone came up a few times. One end of the junction fails to match germline, which may point to a read error. The chain couples TRBV7-7 to TRBJ2-5, with D possibly matching TRBD2 (5 bases). This CDR3 has 13 amino acids. CDR1 and CDR2 from the germline V gene are SSHAT and FNYEAQ (reference sequence). The CDR3 DNA follows: TGTGCTAGCAGCCTCCGACTACAAGAGACCCAGTACTTC. Protein sequence: CASSLRLQETQYF.

This rearrangement joins TRBV9 to TRBJ2-3, with TRBD1 identical over 7 bases. CDR1 is SGDLS, CDR2 YYNGEE, per germline. CDR3 length: 16 residues. V was pared by 0 bases and J by 4 bases, with 8 bases of the junction left unmatched. Here the CDR3 reads CASSVVGDSRPDTQYF. CDR3 nucleotide sequence: TGTGCCAGCAGCGTAGTAGGGGACAGTCGCCCAGATACGCAGTATTTT.

The rearrangement uses TRBV9 and TRBJ1-2, with 7 bases fitting TRBD1. The germline V gene has CDR1 SGDLS and CDR2 YYNGEE. Trimming cost V 0 bases and J 5 bases; bases outside gene matches: 7. CDR3 length: 15 residues. The CDR3 loop is CASSVAWDRSYGYTF. The CDR3 nucleotides are TGTGCCAGCAGCGTAGCGTGGGACAGATCATATGGCTACACCTTC.

The chain carries TRBV2 and TRBJ2-5; 7 bases are shared with TRBD2. The CDR3 spans 14 residues. Trimming at V came to 5 bases and at J to 4 bases, leaving 7 bases not matched to a gene. CDR1 and CDR2 from the germline V gene are SNHLY and FYNNEI. DNA for the CDR3: TGTGCCAGCAGTTATATAAGCGGGGCAGAGACCCAGTACTTC. Translated, it gives CASSYISGAETQYF.

The genes are TRBV5-1 and TRBJ2-5; TRBD1 is a possible D gene (5 bases). This CDR3 region has 16 residues. V was shortened by 0 bases and J by 5 bases, with 17 bases between the two germline ends. Germline assignment: CDR1 SGHRS and CDR2 YFSETQ. Here the CDR3 DNA reads TGCGCCAGCAGCTTGGTCGATGGGGCAGTGAGGGAGACCCAGTACTTC. Its translation is CASSLVDGAVRETQYF.

A few counts support this clone. The chain couples TRBV4-3 to TRBJ1-1; 8 bases fit TRBD1. Germline V gives CDR1 LGHNA, CDR2 YSLEER. V lost 3 bases to trimming and J lost 1 base; unmatched junction nucleotides: 4. CDR3 length equals 15 residues. The CDR3 nucleotides are TGCGCCAGCAGCCAGACAGGGGCCCCGAACACTGAAGCTTTCTTT. Translating it yields CASSQTGAPNTEAFF.

The chain employs TRBV27 and TRBJ1-1; D gene ambiguous. The ends were cut back, 6 bases at V and 0 bases at J, with 11 bases in the middle. Per the germline V gene, CDR1 is MNHEY and CDR2 is SMNVEV (reference sequence). The CDR3 consists of 14 residues. The CDR3 region has the DNA TGTGCCAGCAGCAAAGCTAAATTGAACACTGAAGCTTTCTTT. Protein sequence: CASSKAKLNTEAFF.

This chain connects TRBV30 to TRBJ2-3; 8 bases are a match to TRBD1. Per germline, CDR1 GTSNPN and CDR2 SVGIG (reference sequence). V dropped 0 bases and J dropped 3; count of bases not matched to a gene: 5. This CDR3 has 15 residues. The CDR3 DNA sequence: TGTGCCTGGAGTGTAGCCAGGGGGCTAACAGATACGCAGTATTTT. It encodes CAWSVARGLTDTQYF.

In this sample, this clone turned up once. V usage is TRBV18 and J usage is TRBJ1-1; D is unresolved. Per germline, CDR1 KGHSH and CDR2 LQKENI. This CDR3 is 15 amino acids long. The V end was cut by 6 bases, the J end by 1 base, with 15 bases between. The CDR3 coding sequence is TGTGCCAGCTCCGTGAAGACAAACAAGAACACTGAAGCTTTCTTT. Its protein product is CASSVKTNKNTEAFF.

The table lists this clone with a few counts. The chain is built from TRBV7-8 and TRBJ2-5, with D tentatively TRBD1 (6 bases). The end of the DNA fits TRBJ2-7 better, so the J call may be wrong. This CDR3 contains 17 residues. Germline V CDR1 and CDR2: SGHVS, FQNEAQ. CDR3 bases: TGTGCCAGCAGCTTAGCGCCCCAGGGGCCATACAACTACGAGCAGTACTTC. Encoded protein: CASSLAPQGPYNYEQYF.

The J gene is TRBJ2-3, the V gene TRBV7-9, with a possible D match to TRBD1 (6 bases). The germline V and J ends were trimmed by 5 bases and 0 bases, with 15 bases remaining between them. From germline, CDR1 is SEHNR and CDR2 FQNEAQ (reference sequence). CDR3 length: 16 residues. The CDR3 region is CASSTSPGQSTDTQYF. For the CDR3, the DNA is TGTGCCAGCAGCACCTCGCCGGGACAAAGCACAGATACGCAGTATTTT.

This clone turned up a few times. The rearrangement links TRBV7-9 to TRBJ2-1, with D perhaps matching TRBD2 (6 bases). Trimming removed 4 bases from V and 5 bases from J, with 12 bases in between. Germline loops: CDR1 SEHNR, CDR2 FQNEAQ (reference sequence). The CDR3 loop spans 14 amino acids. CDR3 sequence reads: CASSSGGGNNEQFF. As DNA, the CDR3 is TGTGCCAGCAGCTCCGGAGGAGGGAACAATGAGCAGTTCTTC. The whole variable domain, remainder taken from reference TRBV7-9 and TRBJ2-1, is DTGVSQNPRHKITKRGQNVTFRCDPISEHNRLYWYRQTLGQGPEFLTYFQNEAQLEKSRLLSDRFSAERPKGSFSTLEIQRTEQGDSAMYLCASSSGGGNNEQFFGPGTRLTVL.

The chain links TRBV29-1 to TRBJ1-2, with 10 positions matching TRBD1. The CDR3 length is 15 residues. Germline CDR1 reads SQVTM; CDR2 reads ANQGSEA. Trimming took 0 bases from V and 8 from J; bases not matched to a gene: 9. The CDR3 is CSVEDERQGAGGYTF. DNA for the CDR3: TGCAGCGTTGAAGATGAGAGACAGGGGGCTGGCGGCTACACCTTC.

The chain combines TRBV6-5 with TRBJ2-7; 11 bases align to TRBD1. In germline, CDR1 is MNHEY, CDR2 SVGAGI. This CDR3 is 15 amino acids long. Germline trimming cut 6 bases from V and 5 bases from J; bases unmatched to any gene: 9. CDR3 nucleotide sequence: TGTGCCAGCAGGGAGGTCGGACAGGGGGCCCACGAGCAGTACTTC. This codes for CASREVGQGAHEQYF.

The chain combines TRBV2 with TRBJ1-6; 7 bases are a match to TRBD1. Germline lookup yields CDR1 SNHLY and CDR2 FYNNEI. The CDR3 covers 17 residues. V shed 8 bases and J 0 bases; nucleotides not matched to a gene: 10. CDR3 DNA sequence: TGTGCCAGCCTCAGGGGGACAACAAGCTCCTATAATTCACCCCTCCACTTT. Protein sequence: CASLRGTTSSYNSPLHF.